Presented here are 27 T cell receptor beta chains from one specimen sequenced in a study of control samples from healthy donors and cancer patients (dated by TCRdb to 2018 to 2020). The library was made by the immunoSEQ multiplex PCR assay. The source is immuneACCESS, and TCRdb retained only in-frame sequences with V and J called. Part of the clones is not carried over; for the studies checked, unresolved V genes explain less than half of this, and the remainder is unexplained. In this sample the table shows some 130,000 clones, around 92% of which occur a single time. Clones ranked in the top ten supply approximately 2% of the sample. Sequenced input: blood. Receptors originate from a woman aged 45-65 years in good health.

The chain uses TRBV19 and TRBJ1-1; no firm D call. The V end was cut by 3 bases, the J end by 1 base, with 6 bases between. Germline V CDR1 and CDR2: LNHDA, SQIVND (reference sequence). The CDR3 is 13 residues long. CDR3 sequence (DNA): TGTGCCAGTAGTATCAAGAGGAACACTGAAGCTTTCTTT. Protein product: CASSIKRNTEAFF.

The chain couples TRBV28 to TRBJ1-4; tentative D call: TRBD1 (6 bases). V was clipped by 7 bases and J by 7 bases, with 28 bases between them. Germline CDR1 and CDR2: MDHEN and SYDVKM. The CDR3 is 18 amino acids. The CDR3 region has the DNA TGTGCCAGCATAAGTTTACGGGGGCTTACGAGGGCAGGTGAAAAACTGTTTTTT. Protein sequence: CASISLRGLTRAGEKLFF.

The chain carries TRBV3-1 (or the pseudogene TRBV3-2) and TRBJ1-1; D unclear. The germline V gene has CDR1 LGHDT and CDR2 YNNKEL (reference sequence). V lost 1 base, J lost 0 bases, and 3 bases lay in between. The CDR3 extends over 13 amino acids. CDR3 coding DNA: TGTGCCAGCAGCCAAGTTTTGAACACTGAAGCTTTCTTT. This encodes CASSQVLNTEAFF.

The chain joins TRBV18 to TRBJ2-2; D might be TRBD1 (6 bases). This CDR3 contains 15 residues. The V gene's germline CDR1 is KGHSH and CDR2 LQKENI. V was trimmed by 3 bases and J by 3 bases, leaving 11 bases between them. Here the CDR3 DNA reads TGTGCCAGCTCACCTTTAAAGGGGGACACCGGGGAGCTGTTTTTT. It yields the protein CASSPLKGDTGELFF.

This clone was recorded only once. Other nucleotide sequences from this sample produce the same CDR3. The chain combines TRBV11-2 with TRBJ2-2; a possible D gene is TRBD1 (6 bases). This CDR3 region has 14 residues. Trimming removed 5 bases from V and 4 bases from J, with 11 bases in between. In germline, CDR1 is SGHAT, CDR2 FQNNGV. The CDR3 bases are TGTGCCAGCAGCCTTCTAGGGGGCACCGGGGAGCTGTTTTTT. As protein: CASSLLGGTGELFF.

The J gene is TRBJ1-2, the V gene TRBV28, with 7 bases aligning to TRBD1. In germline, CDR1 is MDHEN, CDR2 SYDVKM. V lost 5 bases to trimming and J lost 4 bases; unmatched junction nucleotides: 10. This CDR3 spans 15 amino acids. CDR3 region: CASSPGQEGTYGYTF. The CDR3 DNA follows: TGTGCCAGCAGTCCCGGACAGGAGGGGACCTATGGCTACACCTTC.

CDR3 nucleotides: TGTGCCATTATATTGGGACTAACTTACAATGAGCAGTTCTTC. This gives the protein CAIILGLTYNEQFF. The rearrangement uses TRBV19 and TRBJ2-1; 7 bases line up with TRBD2. V gave up 10 bases and J gave up 4 bases; unmatched junction bases: 10. Germline lookup yields CDR1 LNHDA and CDR2 SQIVND (reference sequence). CDR3 length: 14 amino acids.

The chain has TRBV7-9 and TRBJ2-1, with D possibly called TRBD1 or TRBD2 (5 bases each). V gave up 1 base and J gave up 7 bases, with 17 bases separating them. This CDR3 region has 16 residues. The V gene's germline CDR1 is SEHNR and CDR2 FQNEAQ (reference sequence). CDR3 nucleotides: TGTGCCAGCAGCTTAGATGTTGGGACCTCTTGGAATGAGCAGTTCTTC. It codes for CASSLDVGTSWNEQFF.

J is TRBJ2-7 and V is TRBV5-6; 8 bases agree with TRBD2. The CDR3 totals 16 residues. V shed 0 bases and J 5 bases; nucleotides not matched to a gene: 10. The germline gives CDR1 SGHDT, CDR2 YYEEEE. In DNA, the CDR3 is TGTGCCAGCAGCTTGGCTCTAGGGACTAGTTCCCACGAGCAGTACTTC. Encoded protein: CASSLALGTSSHEQYF.

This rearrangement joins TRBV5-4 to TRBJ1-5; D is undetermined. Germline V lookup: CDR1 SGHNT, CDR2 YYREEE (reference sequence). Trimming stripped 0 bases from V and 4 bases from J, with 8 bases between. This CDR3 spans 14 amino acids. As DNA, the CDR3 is TGTGCCAGCAGCTTGGCCGGAGGAAATCAGCCCCAGCATTTT. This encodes CASSLAGGNQPQHF. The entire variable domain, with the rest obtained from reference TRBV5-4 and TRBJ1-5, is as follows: ETGVTQSPTHLIKTRGQQVTLRCSSQSGHNTVSWYQQALGQGPQFIFQYYREEENGRGNFPPRFSGLQFPNYSSELNVNALELDDSALYLCASSLAGGNQPQHFGDGTRLSIL.

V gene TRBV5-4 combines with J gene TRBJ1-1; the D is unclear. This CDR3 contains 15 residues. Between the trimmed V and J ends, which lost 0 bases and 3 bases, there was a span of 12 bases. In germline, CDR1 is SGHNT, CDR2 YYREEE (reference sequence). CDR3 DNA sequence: TGTGCCAGCAGCTTGGGGGCCCTAAAGGACACTGAAGCTTTCTTT. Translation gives CASSLGALKDTEAFF.

CDR3 DNA sequence: TGTGCCAGCAGTCAGGACACAGATACGCAGTATTTT. It is translated as CASSQDTDTQYF. V gene TRBV11-1 combines with J gene TRBJ2-3, with unresolved D. The CDR3 has 12 amino acids. Germline CDR1 is SGHAT and CDR2 is FQDESV (reference sequence). V was shortened by 6 bases and J by 2 bases, with 6 bases between the two germline ends.

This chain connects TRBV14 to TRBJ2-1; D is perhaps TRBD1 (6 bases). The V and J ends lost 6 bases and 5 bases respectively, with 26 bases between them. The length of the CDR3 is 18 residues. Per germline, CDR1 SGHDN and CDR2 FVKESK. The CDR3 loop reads CASRPGPRTSRGNNEQFF. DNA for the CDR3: TGTGCCAGCAGACCCGGGCCCCGGACGTCCAGGGGCAACAATGAGCAGTTCTTC.

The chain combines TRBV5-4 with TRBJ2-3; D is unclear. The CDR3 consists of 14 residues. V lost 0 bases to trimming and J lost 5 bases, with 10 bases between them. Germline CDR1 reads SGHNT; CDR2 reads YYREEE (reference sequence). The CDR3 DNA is TGTGCCAGCAGCTTGGGAGTAATCAAAGATACGCAGTATTTT. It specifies CASSLGVIKDTQYF.

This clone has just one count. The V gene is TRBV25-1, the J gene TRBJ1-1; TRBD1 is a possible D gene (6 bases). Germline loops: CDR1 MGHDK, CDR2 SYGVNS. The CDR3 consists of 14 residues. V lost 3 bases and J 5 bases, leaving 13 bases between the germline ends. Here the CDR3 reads CASSDTGRVTEAFF. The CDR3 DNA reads TGTGCCAGCAGTGATACAGGGAGGGTGACTGAAGCTTTCTTT. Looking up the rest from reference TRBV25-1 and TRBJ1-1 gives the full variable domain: EADIYQTPRYLVIGTGKKITLECSQTMGHDKMYWYQQDPGMELHLIHYSYGVNSTEKGDLSSESTVSRIRTEHFPLTLESARPSHTSQYLCASSDTGRVTEAFFGQGTRLTVV.

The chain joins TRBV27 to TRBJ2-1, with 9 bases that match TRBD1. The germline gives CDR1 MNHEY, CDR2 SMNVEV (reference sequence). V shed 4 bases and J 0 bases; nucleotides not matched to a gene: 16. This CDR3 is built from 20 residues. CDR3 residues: CASSYTGQGMGWGSYNEQFF. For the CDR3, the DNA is TGTGCCAGCAGTTACACGGGACAGGGCATGGGATGGGGCTCCTACAATGAGCAGTTCTTC.

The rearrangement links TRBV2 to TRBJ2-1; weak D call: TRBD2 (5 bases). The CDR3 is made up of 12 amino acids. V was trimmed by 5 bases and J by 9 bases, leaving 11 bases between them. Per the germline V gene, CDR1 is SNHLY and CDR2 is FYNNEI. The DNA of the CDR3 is TGTGCCAGCAGTCCCATGCTAGCTGAGCAGTTCTTC. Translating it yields CASSPMLAEQFF.

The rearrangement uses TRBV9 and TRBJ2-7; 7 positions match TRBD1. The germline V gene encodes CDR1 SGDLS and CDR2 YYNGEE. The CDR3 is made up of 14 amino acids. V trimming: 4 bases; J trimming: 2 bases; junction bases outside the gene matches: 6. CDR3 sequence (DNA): TGTGCCAGCAGCCCCCCGACAGGGACCTACGAGCAGTACTTC. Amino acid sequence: CASSPPTGTYEQYF.

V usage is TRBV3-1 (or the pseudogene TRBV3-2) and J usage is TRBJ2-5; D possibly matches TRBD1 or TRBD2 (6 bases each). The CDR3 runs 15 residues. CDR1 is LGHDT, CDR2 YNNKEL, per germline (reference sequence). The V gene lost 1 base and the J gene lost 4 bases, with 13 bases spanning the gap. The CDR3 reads CASSQGGGGRETQYF. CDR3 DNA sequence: TGTGCCAGCAGCCAAGGAGGAGGGGGACGAGAGACCCAGTACTTC.

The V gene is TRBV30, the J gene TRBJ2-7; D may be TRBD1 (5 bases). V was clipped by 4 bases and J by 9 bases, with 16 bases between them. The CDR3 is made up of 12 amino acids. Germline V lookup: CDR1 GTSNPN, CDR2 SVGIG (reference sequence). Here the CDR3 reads CAWTREATAQYF. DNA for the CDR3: TGTGCCTGGACCAGGGAAGCCACGGCGCAGTACTTC.

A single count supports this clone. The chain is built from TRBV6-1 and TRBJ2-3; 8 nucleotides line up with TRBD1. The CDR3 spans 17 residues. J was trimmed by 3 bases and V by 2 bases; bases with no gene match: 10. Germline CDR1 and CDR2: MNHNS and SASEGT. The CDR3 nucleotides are TGTGCCAGCAGTGAAAACGCAGGGGGCGGTGGTACAGATACGCAGTATTTT. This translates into CASSENAGGGGTDTQYF.

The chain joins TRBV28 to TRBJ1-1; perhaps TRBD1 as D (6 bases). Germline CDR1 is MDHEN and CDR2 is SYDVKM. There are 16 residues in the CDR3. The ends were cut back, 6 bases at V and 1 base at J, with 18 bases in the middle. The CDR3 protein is CASSPVGQQGNTEAFF. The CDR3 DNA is TGTGCCAGCAGCCCAGTTGGCCAACAGGGGAACACTGAAGCTTTCTTT.

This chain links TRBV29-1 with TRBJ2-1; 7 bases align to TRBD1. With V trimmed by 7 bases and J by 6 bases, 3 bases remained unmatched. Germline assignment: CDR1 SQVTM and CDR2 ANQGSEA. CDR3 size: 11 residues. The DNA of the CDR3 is TGCAGCGCCGGGGACAGCAATGAGCAGTTCTTC. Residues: CSAGDSNEQFF.

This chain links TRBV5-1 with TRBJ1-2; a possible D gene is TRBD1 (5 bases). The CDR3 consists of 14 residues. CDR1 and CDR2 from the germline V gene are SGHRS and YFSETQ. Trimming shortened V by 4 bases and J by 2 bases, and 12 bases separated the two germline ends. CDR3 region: CASSQDRGNYGYTF. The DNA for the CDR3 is TGCGCCAGCAGCCAGGATCGGGGCAACTATGGCTACACCTTC.

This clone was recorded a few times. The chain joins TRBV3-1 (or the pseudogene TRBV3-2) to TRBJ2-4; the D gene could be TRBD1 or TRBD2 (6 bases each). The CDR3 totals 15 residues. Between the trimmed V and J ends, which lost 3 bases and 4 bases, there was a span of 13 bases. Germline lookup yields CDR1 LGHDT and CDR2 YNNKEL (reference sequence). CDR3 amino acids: CASSHRGTHKNIQYF. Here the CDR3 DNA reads TGTGCCAGCAGCCACCGCGGGACACATAAAAACATTCAGTACTTC.

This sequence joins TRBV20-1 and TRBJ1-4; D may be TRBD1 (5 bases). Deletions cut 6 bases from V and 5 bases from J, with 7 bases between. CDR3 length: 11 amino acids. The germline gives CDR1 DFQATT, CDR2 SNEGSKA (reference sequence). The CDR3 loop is CSARQNEKLFF. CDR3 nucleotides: TGCAGTGCGAGACAGAATGAAAAACTGTTTTTT.

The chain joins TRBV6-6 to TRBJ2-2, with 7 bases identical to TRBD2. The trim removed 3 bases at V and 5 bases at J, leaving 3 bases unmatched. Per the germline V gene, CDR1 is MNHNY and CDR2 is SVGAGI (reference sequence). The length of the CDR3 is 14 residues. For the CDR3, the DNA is TGTGCCAGCAGTTATGGGGGGGAAACCGGGGAGCTGTTTTTT. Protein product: CASSYGGETGELFF.